Below, one TCR beta chain is given with its context. The sample comes from a study of blood T cell repertoires in COVID-19. The CDR3 consists of 15 residues. Germline V gives CDR1 DFQATT, CDR2 SNEGSKA (reference sequence). Trimming took 3 bases from V and 0 from J, leaving 11 bases between them. The table came from immunoSEQ multiplex PCR; TCRdb's copy has only in-frame clones and leaves some out. Of 300,000 or so clones in the sample, about 90% were seen once. Someone with COVID-19 had been met by exposed participants within 2 weeks before study entry. This clonotype was obtained from a woman aged 45-59 years who had been exposed to COVID-19. Sequenced input: PBMCs or T cells enriched from blood (not recorded which). This chain joins TRBV20-1 and TRBJ1-4; D is undetermined. The CDR3 DNA sequence: TGCAGTGCTAGTGATGCGGGTACAACTAATGAAAAACTGTTTTTT. Translation gives CSASDAGTTNEKLFF.